This T cell receptor beta chain was profiled in a study of patients and donors after allogeneic stem cell transplantation. The CDR3 covers 14 residues. CDR1 and CDR2 (germline): GTSNPN, SVGIG (reference sequence). Trimming took off 0 bases at V and 4 bases at J, with 10 bases between the two ends. One entry per CDR3 protein results from TCRdb running MiXCR on the RT-PCR reads. The sample records approximately 250,000 distinct CDR3 sequences, roughly 13% being singletons. The table lists this clonotype with many counts. The sequence came from a human donor who was either an allogeneic HSCT recipient or a stem cell or donor lymphocyte infusion donor (not recorded which). It is not recorded whose cells these are; they may come from a transplant donor. The V and J genes are TRBV30 and TRBJ1-3; D gene uncertain. What was sequenced was blood, either unsorted or a sorted T cell fraction (not recorded which). The CDR3: CAWSVLGGGNTIYF. The CDR3 nucleotides read TGTGCCTGGAGTGTATTGGGCGGAGGAAACACCATATATTTT.